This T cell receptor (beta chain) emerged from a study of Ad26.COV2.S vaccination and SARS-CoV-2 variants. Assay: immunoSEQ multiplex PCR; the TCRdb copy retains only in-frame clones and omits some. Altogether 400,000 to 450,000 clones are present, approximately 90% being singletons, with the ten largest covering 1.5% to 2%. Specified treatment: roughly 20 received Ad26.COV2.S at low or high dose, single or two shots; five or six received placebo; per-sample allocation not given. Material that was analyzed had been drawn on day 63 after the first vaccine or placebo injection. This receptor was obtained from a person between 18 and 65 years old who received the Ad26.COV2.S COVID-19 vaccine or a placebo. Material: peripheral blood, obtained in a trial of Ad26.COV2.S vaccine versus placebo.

CDR3 region: CASSFGTIGTDTQYF. DNA of the CDR3: TGTGCCAGCAGCTTTGGGACTATCGGCACAGATACGCAGTATTTT. This sequence joins TRBV5-4 and TRBJ2-3, with 7 nucleotides matching TRBD2. The germline CDR1 and CDR2 sequences are SGHNT and YYREEE (reference sequence). The ends lost 2 bases at V and 1 base at J; junction bases unmatched: 4. CDR3 size: 15 residues.